This T cell receptor beta chain was retrieved from a study of tumor-infiltrating lymphocytes in primary liver carcinoma. Germline loops: CDR1 SEHNR, CDR2 FQNEAQ (reference sequence). The CDR3 totals 19 residues. In regard to this clonotype: Its antigen is currently unknown. One end of the junction fails to match germline, which may point to a read error.

The study extracted blood RNA from unsorted whole blood and also extracted germline DNA. cDNA specific to TCR beta was made from 500 to 650 ng of total RNA, with a constant-region primer employed for priming. Slightly modified ARM-PCR with three nested multiplex PCR rounds yielded TCR beta libraries. The two initial PCR rounds, about 9 cycles each, used TRBV1-TRBV30 forward and C-beta reverse primers. TCRdb passed the multiplex PCR reads through MiXCR, listing each CDR3 protein once. The repertoire holds approximately 320,000 distinct CDR3 sequences, around 50% seen once, with approximately 17% in the top ten. Study-level points and caveats: Tumor-adjacent and tumor-blood pairs showed less overlap than tumor region pairs.

The receptor was derived from a woman in her thirties with primary liver carcinoma and hepatitis B virus infection. The source material was peripheral blood. The chain has TRBV7-9 and TRBJ1-5; the D gene is possibly TRBD1 (5 bases). Here the CDR3 reads CTSSPLPGPPVYSNQPQHF. The CDR3 nucleotides are TGTACCAGCAGCCCACTCCCGGGACCCCCTGTTTATAGCAATCAGCCCCAGCATTTT.